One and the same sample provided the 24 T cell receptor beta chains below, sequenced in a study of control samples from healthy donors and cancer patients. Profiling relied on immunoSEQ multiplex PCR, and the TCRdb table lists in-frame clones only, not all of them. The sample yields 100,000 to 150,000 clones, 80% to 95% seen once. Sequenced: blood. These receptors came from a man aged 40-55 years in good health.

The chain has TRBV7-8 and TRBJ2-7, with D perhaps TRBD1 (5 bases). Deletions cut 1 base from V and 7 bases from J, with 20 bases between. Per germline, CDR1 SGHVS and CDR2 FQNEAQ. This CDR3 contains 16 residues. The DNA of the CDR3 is TGTGCCAGCAGCTTAGAAGGGGCAGGGATCCTGGCGGAGCAGTACTTC. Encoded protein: CASSLEGAGILAEQYF.

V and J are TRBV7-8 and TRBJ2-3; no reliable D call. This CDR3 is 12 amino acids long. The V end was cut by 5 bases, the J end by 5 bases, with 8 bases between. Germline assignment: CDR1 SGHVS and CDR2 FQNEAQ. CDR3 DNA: TGTGCCAGCAGCCTTCGGGTAGATACGCAGTATTTT. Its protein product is CASSLRVDTQYF.

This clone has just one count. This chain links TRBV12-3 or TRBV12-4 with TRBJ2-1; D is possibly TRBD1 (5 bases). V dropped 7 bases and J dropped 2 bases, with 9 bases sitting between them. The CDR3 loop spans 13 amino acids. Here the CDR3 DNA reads TGTGCCAGCACCGCGACAGCCTACAATGAGCAGTTCTTC. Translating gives CASTATAYNEQFF.

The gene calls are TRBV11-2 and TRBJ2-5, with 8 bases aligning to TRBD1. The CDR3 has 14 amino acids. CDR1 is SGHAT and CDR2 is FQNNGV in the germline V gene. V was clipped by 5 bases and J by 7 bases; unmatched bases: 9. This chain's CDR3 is CASSPGDRIGTQYF. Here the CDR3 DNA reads TGTGCCAGCAGCCCCGGGGACAGGATTGGGACCCAGTACTTC.

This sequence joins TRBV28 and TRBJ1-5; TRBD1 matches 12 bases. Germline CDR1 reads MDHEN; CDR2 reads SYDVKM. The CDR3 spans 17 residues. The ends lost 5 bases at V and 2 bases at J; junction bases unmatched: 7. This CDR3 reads CASSLGTGGLGNQPQHF. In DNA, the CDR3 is TGTGCCAGCAGTCTCGGGACAGGGGGCCTCGGCAATCAGCCCCAGCATTTT. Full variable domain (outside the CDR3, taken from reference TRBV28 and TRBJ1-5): DVKVTQSSRYLVKRTGEKVFLECVQDMDHENMFWYRQDPGLGLRLIYFSYDVKMKEKGDIPEGYSVSREKKERFSLILESASTNQTSMYLCASSLGTGGLGNQPQHFGDGTRLSIL.

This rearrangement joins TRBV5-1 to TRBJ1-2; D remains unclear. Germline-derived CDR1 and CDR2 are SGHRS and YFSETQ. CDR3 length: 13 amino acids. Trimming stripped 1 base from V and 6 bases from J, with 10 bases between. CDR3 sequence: CASSLTTSHGYTF. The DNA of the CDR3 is TGCGCCAGCAGCTTGACGACTTCTCATGGCTACACCTTC.

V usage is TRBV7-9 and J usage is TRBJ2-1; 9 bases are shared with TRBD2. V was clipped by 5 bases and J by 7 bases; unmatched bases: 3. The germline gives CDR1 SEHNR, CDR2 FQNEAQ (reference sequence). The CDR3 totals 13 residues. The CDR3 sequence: CASSISGGNEQFF. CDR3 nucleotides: TGTGCCAGCAGCATCAGCGGGGGGAATGAGCAGTTCTTC.

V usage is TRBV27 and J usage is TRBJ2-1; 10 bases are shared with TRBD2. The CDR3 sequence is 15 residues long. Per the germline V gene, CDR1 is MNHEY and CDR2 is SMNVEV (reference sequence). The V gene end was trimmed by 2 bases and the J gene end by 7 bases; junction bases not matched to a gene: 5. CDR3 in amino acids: CASSLGLAVGNEQFF. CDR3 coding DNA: TGTGCCAGCAGTTTAGGACTAGCGGTGGGTAATGAGCAGTTCTTC.

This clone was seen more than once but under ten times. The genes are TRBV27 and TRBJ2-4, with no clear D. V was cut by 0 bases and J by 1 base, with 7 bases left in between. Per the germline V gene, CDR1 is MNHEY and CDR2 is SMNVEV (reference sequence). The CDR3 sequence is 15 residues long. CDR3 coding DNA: TGTGCCAGCAGTTTATCCACGCAGGCCAAAAACATTCAGTACTTC. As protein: CASSLSTQAKNIQYF.

The CDR3 bases are TGTGCCAGTTACAGCCCTGGGTCCACAGATACGCAGTATTTT. Translating gives CASYSPGSTDTQYF. V usage is TRBV19 and J usage is TRBJ2-3, with no clear D. Germline-derived CDR1 and CDR2 are LNHDA and SQIVND (reference sequence). The CDR3 has 14 amino acids. Trimming removed 8 bases from V and 2 bases from J, with 14 bases in between.

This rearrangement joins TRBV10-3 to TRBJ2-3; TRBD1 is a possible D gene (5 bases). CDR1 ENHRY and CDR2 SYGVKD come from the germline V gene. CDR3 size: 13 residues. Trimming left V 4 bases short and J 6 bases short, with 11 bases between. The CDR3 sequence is CAISVGQSDTQYF. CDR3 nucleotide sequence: TGTGCCATCAGTGTTGGACAATCGGATACGCAGTATTTT.

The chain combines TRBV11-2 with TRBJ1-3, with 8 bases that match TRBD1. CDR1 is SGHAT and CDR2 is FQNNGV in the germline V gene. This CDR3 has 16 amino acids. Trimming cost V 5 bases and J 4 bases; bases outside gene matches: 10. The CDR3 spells CASSKRQGQWGNTIYF. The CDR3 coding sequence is TGTGCCAGCAGCAAAAGACAGGGGCAATGGGGAAACACCATATATTTT.

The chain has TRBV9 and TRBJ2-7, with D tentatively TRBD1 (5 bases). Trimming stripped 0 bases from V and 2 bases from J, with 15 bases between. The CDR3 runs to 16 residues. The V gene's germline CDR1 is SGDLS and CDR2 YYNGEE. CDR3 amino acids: CASSVAPQGLPYEQYF. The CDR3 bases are TGTGCCAGCAGCGTAGCTCCCCAGGGCCTTCCCTACGAGCAGTACTTC.

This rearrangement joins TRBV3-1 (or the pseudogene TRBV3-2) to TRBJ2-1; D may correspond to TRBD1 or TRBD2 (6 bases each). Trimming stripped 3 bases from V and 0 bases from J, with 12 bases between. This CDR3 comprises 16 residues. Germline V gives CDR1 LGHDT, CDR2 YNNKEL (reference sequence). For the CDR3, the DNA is TGTGCCAGCAGCCATCAGGGGCGGGGCTCCTACAATGAGCAGTTCTTC. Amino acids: CASSHQGRGSYNEQFF.

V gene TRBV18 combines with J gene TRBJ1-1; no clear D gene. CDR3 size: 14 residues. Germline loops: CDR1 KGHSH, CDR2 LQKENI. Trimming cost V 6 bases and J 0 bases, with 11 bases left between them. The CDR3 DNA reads TGTGCCAGCTCTCCGAACAGTCTGAACACTGAAGCTTTCTTT. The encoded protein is CASSPNSLNTEAFF.

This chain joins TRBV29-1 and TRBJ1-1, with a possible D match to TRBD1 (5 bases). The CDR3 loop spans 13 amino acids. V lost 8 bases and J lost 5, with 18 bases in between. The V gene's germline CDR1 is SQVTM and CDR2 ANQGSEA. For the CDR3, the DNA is TGCAGCTCCGTGGAGGGGCTGGGGACTGAAGCTTTCTTT. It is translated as CSSVEGLGTEAFF. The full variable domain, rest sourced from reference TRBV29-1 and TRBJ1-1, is SAVISQKPSRDICQRGTSLTIQCQVDSQVTMMFWYRQQPGQSLTLIATANQGSEATYESGFVIDKFPISRPNLTFSTLTVSNMSPEDSSIYLCSSVEGLGTEAFFGQGTRLTVV.

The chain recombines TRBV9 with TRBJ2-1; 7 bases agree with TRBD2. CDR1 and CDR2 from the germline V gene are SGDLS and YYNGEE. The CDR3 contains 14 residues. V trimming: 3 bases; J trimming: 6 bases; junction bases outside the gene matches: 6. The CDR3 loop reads CASSGLAGFNEQFF. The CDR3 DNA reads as TGTGCCAGCAGCGGACTAGCAGGGTTCAATGAGCAGTTCTTC.

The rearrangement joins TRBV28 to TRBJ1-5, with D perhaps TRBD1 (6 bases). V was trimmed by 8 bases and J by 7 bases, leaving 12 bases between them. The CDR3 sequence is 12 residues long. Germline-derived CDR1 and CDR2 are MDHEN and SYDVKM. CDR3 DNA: TGTGCCAGCTACAGGGTCGGGCAGCCCCAGCATTTT. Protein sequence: CASYRVGQPQHF.

The CDR3 spells CSVDSGQGQFF. The CDR3 DNA sequence: TGCAGCGTTGATTCCGGACAGGGGCAGTTCTTC. The V call is TRBV29-1, the J call TRBJ2-1; 8 bases fit TRBD1. The CDR3 has 11 amino acids. The trim removed 3 bases at V and 12 bases at J, leaving 4 bases unmatched. Germline assignment: CDR1 SQVTM and CDR2 ANQGSEA.

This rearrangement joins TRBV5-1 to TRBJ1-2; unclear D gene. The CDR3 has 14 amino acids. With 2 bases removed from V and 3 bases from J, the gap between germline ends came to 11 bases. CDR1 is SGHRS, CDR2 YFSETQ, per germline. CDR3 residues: CASSFNSADYGYTF. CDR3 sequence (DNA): TGCGCCAGCAGCTTTAACTCGGCAGACTATGGCTACACCTTC.

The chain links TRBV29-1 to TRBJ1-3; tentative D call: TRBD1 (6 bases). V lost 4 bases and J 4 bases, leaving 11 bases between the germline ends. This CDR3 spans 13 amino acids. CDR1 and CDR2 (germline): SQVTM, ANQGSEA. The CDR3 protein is CSVGTVAGNTIYF. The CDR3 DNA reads TGCAGCGTTGGGACAGTGGCCGGAAACACCATATATTTT. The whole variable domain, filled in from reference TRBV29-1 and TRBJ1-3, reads SAVISQKPSRDICQRGTSLTIQCQVDSQVTMMFWYRQQPGQSLTLIATANQGSEATYESGFVIDKFPISRPNLTFSTLTVSNMSPEDSSIYLCSVGTVAGNTIYFGEGSWLTVV.

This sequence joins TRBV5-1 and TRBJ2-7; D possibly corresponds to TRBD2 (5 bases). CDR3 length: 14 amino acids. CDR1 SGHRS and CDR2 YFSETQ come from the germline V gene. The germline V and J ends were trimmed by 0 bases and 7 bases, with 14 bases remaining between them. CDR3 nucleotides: TGCGCCAGCAGCTTGGGACGGGGAATGGGAGAGCAGTACTTC. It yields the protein CASSLGRGMGEQYF.

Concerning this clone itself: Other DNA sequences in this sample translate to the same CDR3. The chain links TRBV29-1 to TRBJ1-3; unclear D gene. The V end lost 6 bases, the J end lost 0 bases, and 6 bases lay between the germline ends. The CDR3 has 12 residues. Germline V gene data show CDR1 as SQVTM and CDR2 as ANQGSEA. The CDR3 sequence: CSVSVSGNTIYF. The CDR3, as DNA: TGCAGCGTGAGCGTCTCTGGAAACACCATATATTTT.

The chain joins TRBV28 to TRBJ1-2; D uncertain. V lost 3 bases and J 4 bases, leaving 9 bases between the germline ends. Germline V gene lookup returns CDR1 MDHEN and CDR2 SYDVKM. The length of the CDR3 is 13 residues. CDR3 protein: CASSFPASYGYTF. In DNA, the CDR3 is TGTGCCAGCAGTTTTCCGGCCAGCTATGGCTACACCTTC.